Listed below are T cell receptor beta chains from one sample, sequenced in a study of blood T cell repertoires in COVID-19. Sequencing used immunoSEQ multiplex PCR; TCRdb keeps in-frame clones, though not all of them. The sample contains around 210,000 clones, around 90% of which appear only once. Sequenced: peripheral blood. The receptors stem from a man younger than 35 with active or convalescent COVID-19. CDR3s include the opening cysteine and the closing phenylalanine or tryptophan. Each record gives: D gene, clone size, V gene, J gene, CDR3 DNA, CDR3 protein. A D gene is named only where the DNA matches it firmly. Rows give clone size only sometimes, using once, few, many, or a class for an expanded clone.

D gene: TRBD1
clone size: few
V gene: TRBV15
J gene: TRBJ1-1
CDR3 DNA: TGTGCCACAACAGGGGGCTGGAACACTGAAGCTTTCTTT
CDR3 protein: CATTGGWNTEAFF

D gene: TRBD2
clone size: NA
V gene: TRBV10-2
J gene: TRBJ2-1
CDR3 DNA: TGCGCCAGCCTACTAGCGGGATTACACAATGAGCAGTTCTTC
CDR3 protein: CASLLAGLHNEQFF

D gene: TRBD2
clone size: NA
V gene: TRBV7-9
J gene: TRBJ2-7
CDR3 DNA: TGTGCCAGCAGCTTAGATGGAGCGGGGGTCGACGAGCAGTACTTC
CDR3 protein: CASSLDGAGVDEQYF

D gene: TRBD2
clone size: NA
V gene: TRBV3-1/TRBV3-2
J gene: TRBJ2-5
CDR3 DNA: TGTGCCAGCAGCCCAGGGACTACCCAAGAGACCCAGTACTTC
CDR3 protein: CASSPGTTQETQYF

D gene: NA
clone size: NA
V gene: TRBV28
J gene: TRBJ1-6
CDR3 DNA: TGTGCCAGTCTCAGGGTCTATAATTCACCCCTCCACTTT
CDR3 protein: CASLRVYNSPLHF

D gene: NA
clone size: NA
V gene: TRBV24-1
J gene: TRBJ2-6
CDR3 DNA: TGTGCCACCCAGGGGCCTGGGGCCAACGTCCTGACTTTC
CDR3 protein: CATQGPGANVLTF

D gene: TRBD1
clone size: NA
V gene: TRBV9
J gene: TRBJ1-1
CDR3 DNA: TGTGCCAGCACCCAACACCGGGACAGGGTTACTGAAGCTTTCTTT
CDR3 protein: CASTQHRDRVTEAFF

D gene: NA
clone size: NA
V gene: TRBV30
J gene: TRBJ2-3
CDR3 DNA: TGTGCCTGGAGTGTTGGTATCAGAGATACGCAGTATTTT
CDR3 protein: CAWSVGIRDTQYF

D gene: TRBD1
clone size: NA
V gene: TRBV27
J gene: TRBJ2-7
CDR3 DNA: TGTGCCAGCAGTTTAGATACAGGGGGCATCACCGAGCAGTACTTC
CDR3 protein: CASSLDTGGITEQYF

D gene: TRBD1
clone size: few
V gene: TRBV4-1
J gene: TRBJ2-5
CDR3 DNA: TGCGCCAGCAGCCTGGGGACAGGGGGTCAAGAGACCCAGTACTTC
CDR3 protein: CASSLGTGGQETQYF

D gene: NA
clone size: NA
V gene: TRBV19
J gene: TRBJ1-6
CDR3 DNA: TGTGCCAGTAGTATAGATGGGCGAAGCTCAAATTCACCCCTCCACTTT
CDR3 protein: CASSIDGRSSNSPLHF

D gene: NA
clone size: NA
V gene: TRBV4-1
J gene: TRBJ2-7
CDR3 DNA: TGCGCCAGCAGCCTCGTGCCTAGCGATAGCTCCTACGAGCAGTACTTC
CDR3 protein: CASSLVPSDSSYEQYF

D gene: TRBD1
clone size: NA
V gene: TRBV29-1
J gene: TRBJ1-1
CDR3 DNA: TGCAGCGTTGTGTACAGGGGGGGAGACACTGAAGCTTTCTTT
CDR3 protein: CSVVYRGGDTEAFF

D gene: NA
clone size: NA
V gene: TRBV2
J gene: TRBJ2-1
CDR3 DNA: TGTGCCAGCAGTGCCCTTACAGGCAATGAGCAGTTCTTC
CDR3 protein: CASSALTGNEQFF

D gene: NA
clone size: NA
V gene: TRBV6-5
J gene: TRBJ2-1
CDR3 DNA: TGTGCCAGCGCGATAAGCGTCGATGAGCAGTTCTTC
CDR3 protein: CASAISVDEQFF

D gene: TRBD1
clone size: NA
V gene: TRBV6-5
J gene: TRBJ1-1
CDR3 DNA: TGTGCCAGCAGTTACACGGACAGGGGGCTCACTGAAGCTTTCTTT
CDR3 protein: CASSYTDRGLTEAFF